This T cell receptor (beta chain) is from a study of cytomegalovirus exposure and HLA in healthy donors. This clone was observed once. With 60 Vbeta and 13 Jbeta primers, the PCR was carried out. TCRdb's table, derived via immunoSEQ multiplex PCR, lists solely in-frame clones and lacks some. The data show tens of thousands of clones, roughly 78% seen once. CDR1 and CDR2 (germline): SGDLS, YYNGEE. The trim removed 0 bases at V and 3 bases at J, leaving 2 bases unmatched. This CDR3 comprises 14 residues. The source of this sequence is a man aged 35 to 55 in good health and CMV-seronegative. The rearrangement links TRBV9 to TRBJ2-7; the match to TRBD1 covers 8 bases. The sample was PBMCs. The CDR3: CASSVEGQGYEQYF. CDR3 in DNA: TGTGCCAGCAGCGTAGAAGGACAGGGCTACGAGCAGTACTTC.